The clone carrying this T cell receptor (beta chain) has more than one count but fewer than ten. Its antigen is undetermined. The TCRbeta library was prepared with unique molecular identifiers. TCRdb re-analysed the PCR reads in MiXCR, keeping a single row per CDR3 protein. The table records about 460,000 distinct CDR3 sequences, 10% to 12% of them present only once. This CDR3 contains 16 residues. The V gene lost 5 bases and the J gene lost 0 bases, with 15 bases spanning the gap. From germline, CDR1 is SGHTS and CDR2 YDEGEE. The source of the sample is a study of T-cell reconstitution after alpha-beta-depleted transplantation in children. Study-wide results and limits: The high TCRbeta diversity at day 60 in some patients came from surviving recipient T cells and thymic progenitors. After transplant, at about two months, alpha-beta T cells were reportedly derived from several hundred expanded graft clones. Most T-cell counts and diversity one year after the transplant came from T cells that were newly produced.

The chain is built from TRBV5-8 and TRBJ2-1; weak D call: TRBD2 (5 bases). The TCR comes from a female patient between 2 and 15 years old who had a stem cell transplant for aplastic anemia, so the T cells may come from the graft donor. The sample consisted of PBMCs, mostly from graft donor cells, taken 180 days after TCRalphabeta/CD19-depleted stem cell transplant. For the CDR3, the DNA is TGTGCCAGCAGAGGACTTTGGGGTTACTCCTACAATGAGCAGTTCTTC. Its translation is CASRGLWGYSYNEQFF.